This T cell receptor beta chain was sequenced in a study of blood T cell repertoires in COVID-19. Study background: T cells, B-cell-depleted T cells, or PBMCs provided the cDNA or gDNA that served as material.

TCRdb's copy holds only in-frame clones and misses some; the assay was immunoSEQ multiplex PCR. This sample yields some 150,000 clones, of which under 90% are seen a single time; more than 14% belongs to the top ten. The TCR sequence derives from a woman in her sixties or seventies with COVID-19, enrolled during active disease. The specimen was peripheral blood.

The CDR3 bases are TGTGCCAGCAGCCAAGATACCGGGGGGAACTATGGCTACACCTTC. Translating it yields CASSQDTGGNYGYTF. The chain uses TRBV4-2 and TRBJ1-2, with a tentative D call TRBD1 (5 bases). Germline CDR1 and CDR2: LGHNA and YNFKEQ. The CDR3 is made up of 15 amino acids. Deletions cut 0 bases from V and 2 bases from J, with 10 bases between.